One T cell receptor (beta chain) is described in this entry. Assay: immunoSEQ multiplex PCR; the TCRdb copy retains only in-frame clones and omits some. This table has under 350,000 clones, around nine tenths appearing once. The sample comes from a study of blood T cell repertoires in COVID-19. The TCR originated in a young woman who had recovered from COVID-19. Specimen: PBMCs or T cells enriched from blood (not recorded which).

CDR3 sequence (DNA): TGTGCCAGCAGTTGGGACAGGGGAGGGACTGAAAAACTGTTTTTT. Translated: CASSWDRGGTEKLFF. The chain couples TRBV27 to TRBJ1-4; 10 nucleotides agree with TRBD1. The V gene's germline CDR1 is MNHEY and CDR2 SMNVEV (reference sequence). The V and J ends lost 4 bases and 7 bases, in that order; junction bases with no gene match: 6. This CDR3 has 15 amino acids.